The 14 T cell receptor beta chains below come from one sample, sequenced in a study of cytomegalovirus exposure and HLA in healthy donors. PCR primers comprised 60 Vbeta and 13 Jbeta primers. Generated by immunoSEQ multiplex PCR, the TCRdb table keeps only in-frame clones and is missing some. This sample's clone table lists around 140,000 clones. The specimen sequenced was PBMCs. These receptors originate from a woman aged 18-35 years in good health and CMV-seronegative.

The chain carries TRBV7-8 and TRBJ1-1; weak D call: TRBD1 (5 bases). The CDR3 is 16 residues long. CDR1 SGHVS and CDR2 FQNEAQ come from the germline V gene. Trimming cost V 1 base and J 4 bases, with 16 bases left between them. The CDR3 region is CASSLEVAGRGTEAFF. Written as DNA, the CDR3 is TGTGCCAGCAGCTTAGAGGTGGCAGGGCGGGGCACTGAAGCTTTCTTT. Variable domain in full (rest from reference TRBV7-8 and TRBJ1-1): GAGVSQSPRYKVAKRGQDVALRCDPISGHVSLFWYQQALGQGPEFLTYFQNEAQLDKSGLPSDRFFAERPEGSVSTLKIQRTQQEDSAVYLCASSLEVAGRGTEAFFGQGTRLTVV.

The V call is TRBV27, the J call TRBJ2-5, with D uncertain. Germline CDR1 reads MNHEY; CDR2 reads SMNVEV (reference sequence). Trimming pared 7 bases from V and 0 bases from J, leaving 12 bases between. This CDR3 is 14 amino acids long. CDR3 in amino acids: CASKTARYQETQYF. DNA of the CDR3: TGTGCCAGCAAAACAGCCCGCTACCAAGAGACCCAGTACTTC.

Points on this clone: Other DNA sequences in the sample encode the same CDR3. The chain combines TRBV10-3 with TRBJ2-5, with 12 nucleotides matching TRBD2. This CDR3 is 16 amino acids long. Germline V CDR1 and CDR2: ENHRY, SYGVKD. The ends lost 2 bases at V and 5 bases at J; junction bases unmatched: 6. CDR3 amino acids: CAISEPGLAGGETQYF. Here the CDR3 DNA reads TGTGCCATCAGTGAGCCGGGGCTAGCGGGAGGGGAGACCCAGTACTTC.

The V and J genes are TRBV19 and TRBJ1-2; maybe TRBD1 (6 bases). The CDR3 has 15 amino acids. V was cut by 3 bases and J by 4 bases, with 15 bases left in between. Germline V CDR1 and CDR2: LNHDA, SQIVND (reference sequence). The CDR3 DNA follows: TGTGCCAGTAGTATCAGTTTCGACAGGCTCTATGGCTACACCTTC. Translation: CASSISFDRLYGYTF.

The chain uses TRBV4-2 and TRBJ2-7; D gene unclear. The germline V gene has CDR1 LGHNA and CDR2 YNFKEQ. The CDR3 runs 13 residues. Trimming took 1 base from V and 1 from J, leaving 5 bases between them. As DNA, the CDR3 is TGTGCCAGCAGCCAAGTTTTATCCTACGAGCAGTACTTC. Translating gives CASSQVLSYEQYF.

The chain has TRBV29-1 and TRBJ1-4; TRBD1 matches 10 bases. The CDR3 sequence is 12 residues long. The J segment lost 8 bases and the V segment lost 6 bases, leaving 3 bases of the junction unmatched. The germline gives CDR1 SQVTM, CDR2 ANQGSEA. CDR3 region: CSVRDRGEKLFF. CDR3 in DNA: TGCAGCGTCCGGGACAGGGGAGAAAAACTGTTTTTT.

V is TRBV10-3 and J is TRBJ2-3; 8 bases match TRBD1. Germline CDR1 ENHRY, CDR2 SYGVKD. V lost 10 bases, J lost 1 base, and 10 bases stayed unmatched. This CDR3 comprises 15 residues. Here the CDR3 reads CATLAGQGGTDTQYF. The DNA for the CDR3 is TGTGCCACCCTCGCCGGACAGGGAGGCACAGATACGCAGTATTTT.

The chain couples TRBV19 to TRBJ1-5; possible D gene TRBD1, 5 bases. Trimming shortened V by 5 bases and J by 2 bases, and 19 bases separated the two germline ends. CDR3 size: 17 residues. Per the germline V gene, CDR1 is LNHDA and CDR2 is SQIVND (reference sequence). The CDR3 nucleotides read TGTGCCAGTAGTCCCACACCTCAGGGATCCGGCAATCAGCCCCAGCATTTT. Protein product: CASSPTPQGSGNQPQHF.

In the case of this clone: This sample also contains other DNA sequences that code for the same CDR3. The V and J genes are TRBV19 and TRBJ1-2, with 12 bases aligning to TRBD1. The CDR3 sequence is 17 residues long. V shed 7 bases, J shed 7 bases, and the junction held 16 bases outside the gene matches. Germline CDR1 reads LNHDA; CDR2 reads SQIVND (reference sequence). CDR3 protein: CASTPRPGQGARSGYTF. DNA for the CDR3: TGTGCCAGTACCCCCAGACCGGGACAGGGGGCGAGGAGTGGCTACACCTTC.

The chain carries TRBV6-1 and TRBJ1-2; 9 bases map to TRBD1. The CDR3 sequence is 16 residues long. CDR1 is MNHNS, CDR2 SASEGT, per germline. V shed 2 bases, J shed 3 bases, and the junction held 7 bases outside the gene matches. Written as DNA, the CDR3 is TGTGCCAGCAGTGAAATACAGGGGGCGCGAGACTATGGCTACACCTTC. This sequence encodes CASSEIQGARDYGYTF.

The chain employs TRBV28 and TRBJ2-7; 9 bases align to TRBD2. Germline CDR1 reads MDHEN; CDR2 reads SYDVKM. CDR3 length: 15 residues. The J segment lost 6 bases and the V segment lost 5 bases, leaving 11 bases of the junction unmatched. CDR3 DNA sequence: TGTGCCAGCAGTCTTACCGGGACTAGCAATGGCGAGCAGTACGTC. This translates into CASSLTGTSNGEQYV.

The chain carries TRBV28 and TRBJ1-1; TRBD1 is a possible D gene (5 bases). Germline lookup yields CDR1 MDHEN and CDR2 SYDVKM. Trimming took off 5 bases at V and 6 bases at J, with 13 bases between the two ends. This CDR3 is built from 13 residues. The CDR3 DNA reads TGTGCCAGCAGTGGACAAGACAGACCTGAAGCTTTCTTT. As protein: CASSGQDRPEAFF. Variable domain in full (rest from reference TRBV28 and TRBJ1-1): DVKVTQSSRYLVKRTGEKVFLECVQDMDHENMFWYRQDPGLGLRLIYFSYDVKMKEKGDIPEGYSVSREKKERFSLILESASTNQTSMYLCASSGQDRPEAFFGQGTRLTVV.

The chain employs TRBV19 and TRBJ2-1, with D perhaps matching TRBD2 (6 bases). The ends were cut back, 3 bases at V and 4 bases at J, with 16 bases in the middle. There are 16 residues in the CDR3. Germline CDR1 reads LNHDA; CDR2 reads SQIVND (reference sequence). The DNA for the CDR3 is TGTGCCAGTAGTATGGTGTGGGACTTCGCATACAATGAGCAGTTCTTC. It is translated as CASSMVWDFAYNEQFF.

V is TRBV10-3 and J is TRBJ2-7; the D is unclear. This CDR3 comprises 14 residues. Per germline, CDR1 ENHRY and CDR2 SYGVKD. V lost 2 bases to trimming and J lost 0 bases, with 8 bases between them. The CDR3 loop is CAISEGPDSYEQYF. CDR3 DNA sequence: TGTGCCATCAGTGAGGGCCCAGACTCCTACGAGCAGTACTTC.